The text below deals with one TCR beta chain. The entry originates in a study of Graves' ophthalmopathy and Graves' hyperthyroidism. Investigators amplified TCR beta CDR3 regions from RNA transcripts. Amplification began with first-round RT-PCR using HTBI primers, then second-round multiplex PCR was performed. TCRdb analysed the multiplex PCR reads with MiXCR anew, one entry per CDR3 protein. This sample has roughly 230,000 distinct CDR3 sequences, with 20% to 25% found just once. CDR1 SGHRS and CDR2 YFSETQ come from the germline V gene. The CDR3 has 14 residues. V was shortened by 4 bases and J by 5 bases, with 15 bases between the two germline ends.

V gene TRBV5-1 combines with J gene TRBJ1-2; D is ambiguous. The TCR sequence derives from a woman aged 50 to 65 with Graves' ophthalmopathy. Sequenced: peripheral blood. CDR3 in amino acids: CASSTSAFGYGYTF. The CDR3 DNA reads TGCGCCAGCAGCACCTCAGCCTTCGGGTATGGCTACACCTTC.